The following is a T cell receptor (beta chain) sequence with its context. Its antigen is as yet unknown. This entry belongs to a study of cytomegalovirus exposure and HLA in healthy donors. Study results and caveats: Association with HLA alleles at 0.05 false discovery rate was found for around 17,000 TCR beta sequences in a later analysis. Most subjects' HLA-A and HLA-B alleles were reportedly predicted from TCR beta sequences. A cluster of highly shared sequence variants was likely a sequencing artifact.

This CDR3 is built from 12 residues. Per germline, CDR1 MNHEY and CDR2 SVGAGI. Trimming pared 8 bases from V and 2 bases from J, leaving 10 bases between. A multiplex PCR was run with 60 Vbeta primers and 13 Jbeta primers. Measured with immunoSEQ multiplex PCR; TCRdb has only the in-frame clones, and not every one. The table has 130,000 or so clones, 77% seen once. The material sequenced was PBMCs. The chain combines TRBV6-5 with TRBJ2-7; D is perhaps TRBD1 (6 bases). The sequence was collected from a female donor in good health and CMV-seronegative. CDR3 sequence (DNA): TGTGCCAGCGGGACACCAGCCTACGAGCAGTACTTC. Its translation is CASGTPAYEQYF.